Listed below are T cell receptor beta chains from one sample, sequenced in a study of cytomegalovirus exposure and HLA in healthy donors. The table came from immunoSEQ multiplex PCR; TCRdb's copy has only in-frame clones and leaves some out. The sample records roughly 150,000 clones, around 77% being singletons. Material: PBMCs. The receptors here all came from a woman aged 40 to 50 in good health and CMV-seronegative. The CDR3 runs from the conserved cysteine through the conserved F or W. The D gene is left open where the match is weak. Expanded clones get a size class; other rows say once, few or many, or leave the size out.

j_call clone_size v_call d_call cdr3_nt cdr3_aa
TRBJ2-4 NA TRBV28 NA TGTGCCAGCGGCCAAGAGGGGGGGGCCAAAAACATTCAGTACTTC CASGQEGGAKNIQYF
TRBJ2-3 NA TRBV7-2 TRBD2 TGTGCCAGCAGCCCGCGCGGGAGTAAAGATACGCAGTATTTT CASSPRGSKDTQYF
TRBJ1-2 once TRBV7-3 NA TGTGCCAGCAGCTCAAACGGAGGACCCTCTACGGGAGGCTACACCTTC CASSSNGGPSTGGYTF
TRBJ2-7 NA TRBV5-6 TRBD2 TGTGCCAGCAGCAACGGACTAGCGGGAGAGTTCCCTTCAGTGGAGCAGTACTTC CASSNGLAGEFPSVEQYF
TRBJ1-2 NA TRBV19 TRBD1 TGTGCCAGTTACCAGGGGGCGCGTGGCTACACCTTC CASYQGARGYTF
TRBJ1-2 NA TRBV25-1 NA TGTGCCAGCAGTTGGACGGGGGATGGCTACACCTTC CASSWTGDGYTF
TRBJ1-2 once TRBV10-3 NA TGTGCCATCAGTGAGGGGGCAAACTATGGCTACACCTTC CAISEGANYGYTF
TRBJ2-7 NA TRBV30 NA TGTGCCTCGAATAGGGACGCGGGGAACGAGCAGTACTTC CASNRDAGNEQYF
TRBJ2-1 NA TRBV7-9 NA TGTGCCAGCAGCTTAGAAGGCGGATCCTACAATGAGCAGTTCTTC CASSLEGGSYNEQFF
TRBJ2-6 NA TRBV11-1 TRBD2 TGTGCCAGCAGCTTCCGGGGGAGGGCCTCTGGGGCCAACGTCCTGACTTTC CASSFRGRASGANVLTF
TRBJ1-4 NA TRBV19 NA TGTGCCACTCGGCTCGACAGTTTATTAGGTGGTCGGGAAAAACTGTTTTTT CATRLDSLLGGREKLFF
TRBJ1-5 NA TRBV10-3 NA TGTGCCATCAGTGAGTCAGGGCAGGGAAGCAATCAGCCCCAGCATTTT CAISESGQGSNQPQHF
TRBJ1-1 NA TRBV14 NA TGTGCCAGCAGCCAACAGGGGTACAAAGCTTTCTTT CASSQQGYKAFF
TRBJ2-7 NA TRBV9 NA TGTGCCAGCAGCGTAAACGGGATTGGCGCGGGGGAGCAGTACTTC CASSVNGIGAGEQYF
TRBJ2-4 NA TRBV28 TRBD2 TGTGCCAGCCGTTCCTCGCGGGGGGACCGGCGGGGAAACATTCAGTACTTC CASRSSRGDRRGNIQYF
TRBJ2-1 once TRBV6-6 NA TGTGCCAGCAGGACTCCAAACAGGGACAATGAGCAGTTCTTC CASRTPNRDNEQFF
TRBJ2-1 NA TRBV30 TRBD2 TGTGCCTGGAGGGTTAGCGGGAGTGACAGGAAGTTCTTC CAWRVSGSDRKFF
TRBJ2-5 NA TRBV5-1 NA TGCGCCAGCAGCTTAAACGGACAGCAATGGCCCCAAGAGACCCAGTACTTC CASSLNGQQWPQETQYF
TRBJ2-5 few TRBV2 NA TGTGCCAGCAGGGAGTACCAAGAGACCCAGTACTTC CASREYQETQYF
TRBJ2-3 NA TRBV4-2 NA TGTGCCAGCAGCCAAGATCAGGAAGATACGCAGTATTTT CASSQDQEDTQYF
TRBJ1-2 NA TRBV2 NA TGTGCCAGCTCCGAACGGGAGGATAACTATGGCTACACCTTC CASSEREDNYGYTF
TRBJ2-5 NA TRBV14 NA TGTGCCAGCAGCCCACCCCGTGCAGGGGGGATGGAGACCCAGTACTTC CASSPPRAGGMETQYF
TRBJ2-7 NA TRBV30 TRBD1 TGTGCCTGGAGTGGAGATCTCGGGACAGGGTTCAACGAGCAGTACTTC CAWSGDLGTGFNEQYF
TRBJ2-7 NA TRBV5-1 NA TGCGCCAGCAGCTTCCAGGGGCAAGATAACGAGCAGTACTTC CASSFQGQDNEQYF
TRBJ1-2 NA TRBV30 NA TGTGCCGTCGACCGGGACGGGAGAATTTGGTGGTTC CAVDRDGRIWWF
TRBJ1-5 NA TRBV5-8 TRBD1 TGTGCCAGCAGCATTGGACAGGGTGGACAGCCCCAGCATTTT CASSIGQGGQPQHF
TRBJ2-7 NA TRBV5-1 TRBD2 TGCGCCAGCAGCCCGCTACTAGCGGGAGGCATAGGAGACTCCTACGAGCAGTACTTC CASSPLLAGGIGDSYEQYF
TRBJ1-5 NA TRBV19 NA TGTGCCAGCGAACGAGTAGGGTACGGGGATCAGCCCCAGCATTTT CASERVGYGDQPQHF
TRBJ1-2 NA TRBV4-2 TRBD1 TGTGCCAGCAGCCAAGATATGGGACAGGCGGTTTCCCTCTATGGCTACACCTTC CASSQDMGQAVSLYGYTF
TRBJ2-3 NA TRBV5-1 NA TGCGCCAGCAGCCTAACGACTAGTCAAAGAGATACGCAGTATTTT CASSLTTSQRDTQYF
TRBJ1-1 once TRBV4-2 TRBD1 TGTGCCAGCAGCCAAGAGACGGGACAGGTGAACACTGAAGCTTTCTTT CASSQETGQVNTEAFF
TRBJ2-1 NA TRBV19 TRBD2 TGTGCCAGTAGTGTAGCGGGAGGGCCCTCCTACAATGAGCAGTTCTTC CASSVAGGPSYNEQFF
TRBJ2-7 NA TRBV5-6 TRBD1 TGTGCCAGCAGATCCACAGGGGCCGGGGTCTCACACGAGCAGTACTTC CASRSTGAGVSHEQYF
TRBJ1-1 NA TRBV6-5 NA TGTGCCAGCAGTTCCCGGGATGGGAACACTGAAGCTTTCTTT CASSSRDGNTEAFF
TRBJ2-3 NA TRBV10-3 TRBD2 TGTGCCATCAGTGCCTTGACTAGCGGGAGGGGAGATACGCAGTATTTT CAISALTSGRGDTQYF